One sample yielded the 25 T cell receptor beta chains listed below, sequenced in a study of blood T cell repertoires in COVID-19. Profiling relied on immunoSEQ multiplex PCR, and the TCRdb table lists in-frame clones only, not all of them. This sample carries about 95,000 clones, about nine tenths of them seen once, and the ten largest clones take 3% to 4%. The material sequenced was peripheral blood. Receptors were obtained from a woman between 65 and 79 years old with acute or convalescent COVID-19.

The chain uses TRBV5-6 and TRBJ1-2; 8 positions match TRBD1. Germline V CDR1 and CDR2: SGHDT, YYEEEE. Losses at the gene ends were 3 bases for V and 4 bases for J; bases not matched to a gene: 5. The CDR3 is 14 amino acids. This CDR3 is CASSSDRGSYGYTF. In nucleotides, the CDR3 is TGTGCCAGCAGCTCCGACAGGGGTAGCTATGGCTACACCTTC.

The chain links TRBV28 to TRBJ1-5, with D perhaps matching TRBD1 (5 bases). V dropped 4 bases and J dropped 6 bases, with 13 bases sitting between them. From germline, CDR1 is MDHEN and CDR2 SYDVKM. This CDR3 comprises 14 residues. DNA of the CDR3: TGTGCCAGCAGTTCGCCCGGGGGAGCTCAGCCCCAGCATTTT. This encodes CASSSPGGAQPQHF.

The chain uses TRBV3-1 (or the pseudogene TRBV3-2) and TRBJ2-1; TRBD1 agrees at 10 bases. V was pared by 4 bases and J by 6 bases, with 9 bases of the junction left unmatched. The length of the CDR3 is 16 residues. The germline CDR1 and CDR2 sequences are LGHDT and YNNKEL (reference sequence). The CDR3 reads CASSRSGTGVSNEQFF. The CDR3 region has the DNA TGTGCCAGCAGCCGGTCCGGGACAGGGGTGTCCAATGAGCAGTTCTTC.

This clone was seen more than once but under ten times. V usage is TRBV6-6 and J usage is TRBJ1-5; TRBD1 matches 7 bases. CDR1 and CDR2 (germline): MNHNY, SVGAGI (reference sequence). Germline trimming cut 5 bases from V and 10 bases from J; bases unmatched to any gene: 8. CDR3 length: 13 residues. The CDR3 loop is CASSADRAQPQHF. The CDR3, as DNA: TGTGCCAGCAGTGCCGACAGGGCCCAACCCCAGCATTTT.

V usage is TRBV11-2 and J usage is TRBJ2-4; D call uncertain. V gave up 8 bases and J gave up 2 bases, with 10 bases separating them. CDR3 length: 13 residues. Germline V gives CDR1 SGHAT, CDR2 FQNNGV. CDR3 in amino acids: CASGPTSKNIQYF. The CDR3 DNA follows: TGTGCCAGCGGGCCTACCTCCAAAAACATTCAGTACTTC.

This chain's CDR3 is CASRGTGYQETQYF. DNA of the CDR3: TGCGCCAGCAGAGGGACAGGTTACCAAGAGACCCAGTACTTC. The chain couples TRBV5-1 to TRBJ2-5, with 8 bases aligning to TRBD1. V was pared by 5 bases and J by 0 bases, with 3 bases of the junction left unmatched. Germline loops: CDR1 SGHRS, CDR2 YFSETQ. The CDR3 has 14 residues.

This chain links TRBV15 with TRBJ1-3, with D maybe TRBD1 (6 bases). Germline-derived CDR1 and CDR2 are LNHNV and YYDKDF (reference sequence). Trimming took 0 bases from V and 1 from J, leaving 22 bases between them. CDR3 length: 20 residues. The DNA for the CDR3 is TGTGCCACCAGCAGAGATGCGGGCGGCAACAGGGTCGGTTCTGGAAACACCATATATTTT. It specifies CATSRDAGGNRVGSGNTIYF.

This chain uses TRBV5-1 with TRBJ1-1; D is uncertain. V was clipped by 0 bases and J by 1 base, with 10 bases between them. In germline, CDR1 is SGHRS, CDR2 YFSETQ. This CDR3 is 15 amino acids long. The CDR3 DNA follows: TGCGCCAGCAGCTTGGATAGCCCGGGGAACACTGAAGCTTTCTTT. Protein product: CASSLDSPGNTEAFF.

V gene TRBV19 combines with J gene TRBJ2-2; D unclear. CDR1 and CDR2 from the germline V gene are LNHDA and SQIVND (reference sequence). The CDR3 covers 12 residues. The ends were cut back, 5 bases at V and 6 bases at J, with 7 bases in the middle. CDR3 region: CASSHRAGELFF. Written as DNA, the CDR3 is TGTGCCAGTAGTCATCGAGCCGGGGAGCTGTTTTTT.

The J gene is TRBJ1-1, the V gene TRBV11-1; D is undetermined. Germline values: CDR1 SGHAT, CDR2 FQDESV (reference sequence). V shed 2 bases and J shed 4 bases, with 8 bases lying between them. CDR3 length: 13 residues. Here the CDR3 DNA reads TGTGCCAGCAGCTTATCTGGTAGCACTGAAGCTTTCTTT. Protein sequence: CASSLSGSTEAFF.

The genes are TRBV4-1 and TRBJ2-3; maybe TRBD1 (5 bases). Per germline, CDR1 MGHRA and CDR2 YSYEKL. V shed 2 bases and J shed 5 bases, with 5 bases lying between them. The length of the CDR3 is 12 residues. CDR3 in amino acids: CASSQRGDTQYF. The CDR3 DNA follows: TGCGCCAGCAGCCAAAGGGGAGATACGCAGTATTTT.

This sequence joins TRBV10-3 and TRBJ1-6; 9 nucleotides agree with TRBD1. CDR1 and CDR2 (germline): ENHRY, SYGVKD. V lost 6 bases to trimming and J lost 7 bases; unmatched junction nucleotides: 7. This CDR3 region has 15 residues. Written as DNA, the CDR3 is TGTGCCATCAGGCCTGACAGGGGGATAAATTCACCCCTCCACTTT. Encoded protein: CAIRPDRGINSPLHF.

The J gene is TRBJ1-5, the V gene TRBV28; 10 bases agree with TRBD1. This CDR3 region has 15 residues. The V and J ends lost 5 bases and 7 bases, in that order; junction bases with no gene match: 8. Per the germline V gene, CDR1 is MDHEN and CDR2 is SYDVKM. The CDR3 nucleotides read TGTGCCAGCAGTCTGACAGGGGGCGCAGGACAGCCCCAGCATTTT. It yields the protein CASSLTGGAGQPQHF.

This clone came up once. The V gene is TRBV14, the J gene TRBJ2-7, with 7 bases lining up with TRBD1. There are 14 residues in the CDR3. The germline V gene has CDR1 SGHDN and CDR2 FVKESK. V lost 4 bases and J lost 3; bases outside the gene matches: 6. CDR3 sequence: CASSPPGQIYEQYF. As DNA, the CDR3 is TGTGCCAGCAGCCCTCCGGGACAGATCTACGAGCAGTACTTC.

This chain joins TRBV12-3 or TRBV12-4 and TRBJ1-4, with D uncertain. The V end lost 6 bases, the J end lost 8 bases, and 10 bases lay between the germline ends. The CDR3 extends over 12 amino acids. The CDR3: CASSRAGEKLFF. The DNA of the CDR3 is TGTGCCAGCAGCCGCGCGGGAGAAAAACTGTTTTTT.

The CDR3 region is CASSPRGASNTGELFF. As DNA, the CDR3 is TGTGCCAGCAGCCCCCGGGGAGCCTCGAACACCGGGGAGCTGTTTTTT. The chain recombines TRBV3-1 (or the pseudogene TRBV3-2) with TRBJ2-2; possibly TRBD2 for D (5 bases). Trimming removed 4 bases from V and 0 bases from J, with 12 bases in between. CDR1 LGHDT and CDR2 YNNKEL come from the germline V gene (reference sequence). The CDR3 totals 16 residues.

CDR3 coding DNA: TGTGCCAGCAGTGAAACAGGGTTTCTTTCCTACGAGCAGTACGTC. This codes for CASSETGFLSYEQYV. The chain is built from TRBV6-1 and TRBJ2-7; D is possibly TRBD1 (6 bases). CDR3 length equals 15 residues. Germline CDR1 and CDR2: MNHNS and SASEGT. The V gene lost 2 bases and the J gene lost 1 base, with 12 bases spanning the gap.

This chain uses TRBV11-2 with TRBJ1-2, with TRBD1 as a possible D gene (6 bases). The CDR3 is made up of 16 amino acids. V lost 2 bases and J lost 8, with 21 bases in between. Germline CDR1 SGHAT, CDR2 FQNNGV. The CDR3 DNA reads as TGTGCCAGCAGCTTATCCTGGGGTGAGGGGGTCGGCGGCTACACCTTC. Protein product: CASSLSWGEGVGGYTF.

This clone showed up just once. CDR3 DNA: TGCAGCGTTGAAGCACCGGGGGTGAGGGAAAAACTGTTTTTT. Its protein is CSVEAPGVREKLFF. The V call is TRBV29-1, the J call TRBJ1-4; D is possibly TRBD1 (5 bases). Trimming removed 1 base from V and 8 bases from J, with 14 bases in between. Germline assignment: CDR1 SQVTM and CDR2 ANQGSEA. This CDR3 contains 14 residues. Filled out from reference TRBV29-1 and TRBJ1-4, the complete variable domain reads SAVISQKPSRDICQRGTSLTIQCQVDSQVTMMFWYRQQPGQSLTLIATANQGSEATYESGFVIDKFPISRPNLTFSTLTVSNMSPEDSSIYLCSVEAPGVREKLFFGSGTQLSVL.

The gene calls are TRBV21-1 and TRBJ1-5; TRBD1 is the table's D call, not checked against the DNA. TRBV21-1 is a documented pseudogene. This CDR3 spans 15 amino acids. The CDR3 nucleotides read TGTGCCAGCAGCAAGAAGGGGCGTAGCAATCAGCCCCAGCATTTT. Translated: CASSKKGRSNQPQHF.

The chain has TRBV5-8 and TRBJ1-4; maybe TRBD1 (5 bases). Deletions cut 0 bases from V and 0 bases from J, with 9 bases between. The CDR3 contains 16 residues. CDR1 is SGHTS and CDR2 is YDEGEE in the germline V gene. DNA for the CDR3: TGTGCCAGCAGCTTGGGACAGCTGACAACTAATGAAAAACTGTTTTTT. Its protein product is CASSLGQLTTNEKLFF. Variable domain in full (rest from reference TRBV5-8 and TRBJ1-4): EAGVTQSPTHLIKTRGQQATLRCSPISGHTSVYWYQQALGLGLQFLLWYDEGEERNRGNFPPRFSGRQFPNYSSELNVNALELEDSALYLCASSLGQLTTNEKLFFGSGTQLSVL.

The gene calls are TRBV14 and TRBJ2-1; a weak D match, TRBD1 (6 bases). V was shortened by 3 bases and J by 0 bases, with 12 bases between the two germline ends. The germline gives CDR1 SGHDN, CDR2 FVKESK. The CDR3 is made up of 16 amino acids. CDR3: CASSHRTDISYNEQFF. CDR3 in DNA: TGTGCCAGCAGCCACAGGACAGACATCTCCTACAATGAGCAGTTCTTC.

The chain employs TRBV7-2 and TRBJ2-6; 7 nucleotides match TRBD2. This CDR3 is 19 amino acids long. The V segment lost 5 bases and the J segment 4 bases; nucleotides outside the gene matches: 17. Germline V gives CDR1 SGHTA, CDR2 FQGNSA. The CDR3 spells CASSPYGLGHISGANVLTF. The CDR3 DNA follows: TGTGCCAGCAGCCCTTACGGACTAGGACACATTTCCGGGGCCAACGTCCTGACTTTC.

This chain joins TRBV18 and TRBJ1-3, with 7 bases aligning to TRBD1. V lost 2 bases, J lost 2 bases, and 15 bases stayed unmatched. The CDR3 is 19 amino acids. In germline, CDR1 is KGHSH, CDR2 LQKENI. In nucleotides, the CDR3 is TGTGCCAGCTCACCAGGGGGATCGACAGGGTTGGGCGCTGGAAACACCATATATTTT. This translates into CASSPGGSTGLGAGNTIYF.

This chain connects TRBV10-3 to TRBJ1-3; perhaps TRBD1 as D (6 bases). This CDR3 contains 15 residues. Germline V gene data show CDR1 as ENHRY and CDR2 as SYGVKD. V lost 5 bases and J lost 3, with 14 bases in between. The CDR3 DNA is TGTGCCATCAGTCAACAGGGATTAGGTGGAAACACCATATATTTT. Amino acids: CAISQQGLGGNTIYF.